This is a list of T cell receptor beta chains from one sample in a study of shared clonotypes between healthy human individuals. The assay was immunoSEQ multiplex PCR, and TCRdb's table has in-frame clones only and misses some. The profile covers some 1.4 million clones, with around 97% appearing a single time and approximately 1.2% taken by the ten largest. Material: naive CD4+ T cells sorted from blood. The receptors stem from a man younger than 40 in good health. The CDR3 runs from the conserved cysteine through the conserved F or W. A D gene is named only where the DNA matches it firmly. Clone sizes are given selectively: once, few, many, or a class where the clone is expanded.

V gene	J gene	D gene	clone size	CDR3 DNA	CDR3 protein
TRBV25-1	TRBJ2-2	-	-	TGTGCCAGCAGCGGGGGCGTCTTGGGGAACACCGGGGAGCTGTTTTTT	CASSGGVLGNTGELFF
TRBV4-3	TRBJ1-5	-	-	TGCGCCAGCAGCCAAGAATGGGTTCAGGACTTTTCTAGCAATCAGCCCCAGCATTTT	CASSQEWVQDFSSNQPQHF
TRBV7-2	TRBJ2-7	-	-	TGTGCCAGCAGCTTAGTAGGGACCTACTCCTACGAGCAGTACTTC	CASSLVGTYSYEQYF
TRBV11-2	TRBJ1-1	-	-	TGTGCCAGCAGCTTAACCAGTCCTGAAGCTTTCTTT	CASSLTSPEAFF
TRBV7-2	TRBJ1-5	-	-	TGTGCCAGCAGCACCCCCGGGGAGGGTCTGCCCCAGCATTTT	CASSTPGEGLPQHF
TRBV7-9	TRBJ2-5	-	-	TGTGCCAGCAGCCTCCGGGACACCCAAGAGACCCAGTACTTC	CASSLRDTQETQYF
TRBV6-6	TRBJ2-2	TRBD2	-	TGTGCCAGCACCCTAGCGGGAGTAGGCACCGGGGAGCTGTTTTTT	CASTLAGVGTGELFF
TRBV19	TRBJ1-2	TRBD1	-	TGTGCCAGTAGTGAACAGGGGCACTATGGCTACACCTTC	CASSEQGHYGYTF
TRBV5-1	TRBJ2-5	TRBD2	-	TGCGCCAGCAGCTTGGCGCTAGCGGGAGGGTACCAAGAGACCCAGTACTTC	CASSLALAGGYQETQYF
TRBV29-1	TRBJ2-7	-	-	TGCAGCGCCGAAGGGGGGACGAACTACGAGCAGTACTTC	CSAEGGTNYEQYF
TRBV14	TRBJ1-1	TRBD1	-	TGTGCCAGCAGCCCGGGACAGTGGAGCGTAGCTTTCTTT	CASSPGQWSVAFF
TRBV7-2	TRBJ2-7	-	-	TGTGCCAGCAGCTTAGTCCCTCGAGGGTACGAGCAATACTTC	CASSLVPRGYEQYF
TRBV19	TRBJ2-3	-	-	TGTGCCAGTAGTATAGCGGAACTCCCCCCCACAGATACGCAGTATTTT	CASSIAELPPTDTQYF
TRBV19	TRBJ2-1	TRBD2	-	TGTGCCAGCTCCGGGACTAGCGTCGGTGAGCAGTTCTTC	CASSGTSVGEQFF
TRBV6-1	TRBJ1-1	-	-	TGTGCCAGCAGTGAAGCGTTCGCGGCGAAGAACACTGAAGCTTTCTTT	CASSEAFAAKNTEAFF
TRBV4-1	TRBJ1-4	-	-	TGCGCCAGCAGCCAAGGCTCCGGGAGGTTGATGGAAAAACTGTTTTTT	CASSQGSGRLMEKLFF
TRBV5-5	TRBJ2-7	TRBD1	-	TGTGCCAGCAGCTTGGTAGGGCAGGGGGCTTACGAGCAGTACTTC	CASSLVGQGAYEQYF
TRBV9	TRBJ1-1	TRBD1	-	TGTGCCAGCAGCTTATCGACAGGGCCTAACACTGAAGCTTTCTTT	CASSLSTGPNTEAFF
TRBV7-2	TRBJ2-7	-	-	TGTGCCAGCAGCTCCACACCGGGACTGGAGCAGTACTTC	CASSSTPGLEQYF
TRBV7-9	TRBJ2-5	-	-	TGTGCCAGCAGCTTAAAGGCCACGGTCGCCGGTTTGACCCAGTACTTC	CASSLKATVAGLTQYF
TRBV6-1	TRBJ2-7	-	-	TGTGCCAGCAGTGCAGACAGGTTTTCCTACGAGCAGTACTTC	CASSADRFSYEQYF
TRBV18	TRBJ2-5	TRBD2	few	TGTGCCAGCTCACCACGAGCGGGAGAAGAGACCCAGTACTTC	CASSPRAGEETQYF
TRBV5-6	TRBJ2-7	TRBD2	-	TGTGCCAGCAGCTCCTGGGGGGGAGTCTACGAGCAGTACTTC	CASSSWGGVYEQYF
TRBV28	TRBJ1-5	-	-	TGTGCCAGCTCCTTTGGGGCTCCCAATCAGCCCCAGCATTTT	CASSFGAPNQPQHF
TRBV7-2	TRBJ2-7	-	-	TGTGCCAGCAGCTTTGTCGGGGAGCAGTACTTC	CASSFVGEQYF
TRBV6-6	TRBJ2-5	TRBD1	-	TGTGCCAGCAGAGACACAGGGGGCGATGAGACCCAGTACTTC	CASRDTGGDETQYF
TRBV5-6	TRBJ1-2	TRBD1	-	TGTGCCAGCAGCTTGTGGGACAGGGCTGGCTACACCTTC	CASSLWDRAGYTF
TRBV11-3	TRBJ1-1	-	-	TGTGCCAGCAGCTTAGAGCGTGGGGCTGAAGCTTTCTTT	CASSLERGAEAFF
TRBV11-2	TRBJ2-6	-	-	TGTGCCAGCAGCTCCGTCTCTGGGGCCAACGTCCTGACTTTC	CASSSVSGANVLTF
TRBV11-2	TRBJ2-1	TRBD2	-	TGTGCCAGCAGCTTCCTACTAGCGGGTGGAGAGCAGTTCTTC	CASSFLLAGGEQFF
TRBV5-1	TRBJ1-5	-	-	TGCGCCAGCAGCTTGGCAGGGATTAGCAATCAGCCCCAGCATTTT	CASSLAGISNQPQHF
TRBV27	TRBJ1-4	-	-	TGTGCCAGCAGTTTGCGGACAGCTCGTAATGAAAAACTGTTTTTT	CASSLRTARNEKLFF
TRBV13	TRBJ2-7	TRBD1	-	TGTGCCAGCAGCATAGGGGCACTGGGACAGCCGTCCTACGAGCAGTACTTC	CASSIGALGQPSYEQYF
TRBV20-1	TRBJ2-5	-	-	TGCAGTGCTCGGTCGCAAGAGACCCAGTACTTC	CSARSQETQYF
TRBV4-1	TRBJ1-2	-	-	TGCGCCAGCAGCCAATTGCCCGGGGGAATCACTAACTATGGCTACACCTTC	CASSQLPGGITNYGYTF
TRBV4-3	TRBJ2-5	TRBD1	-	TGCGCCAGCAGCCAAGAACCCAGGGGGCTGGGGCAAGAGACCCAGTACTTC	CASSQEPRGLGQETQYF
TRBV5-1	TRBJ2-3	-	-	TGCGCCTGCCGGGACATCCGCACAGATACGCAGTATTTT	CACRDIRTDTQYF
TRBV28	TRBJ2-1	TRBD1	-	TGTGCCAGCAGTTCCCGGCAGGGGGCTTACAATGAGCAGTTCTTC	CASSSRQGAYNEQFF
TRBV9	TRBJ2-3	TRBD2	-	TGTGCCAGCAGCCCCGGGACTAGCGGGAGATGGTACACAGATACGCAGTATTTT	CASSPGTSGRWYTDTQYF
TRBV27	TRBJ2-5	-	-	TGTGCCAGCAGTTTTCGGGGGAGGCAAGAGACCCAGTACTTC	CASSFRGRQETQYF
TRBV25-1	TRBJ2-5	-	-	TGTGCCAGCAGCCTGGGGGGACTAGAGACCCAGTACTTC	CASSLGGLETQYF
TRBV14	TRBJ1-2	-	few	TGTGCCAGCAGCTCCACAGCTAACTATGGCTACACCTTC	CASSSTANYGYTF
TRBV19	TRBJ2-7	TRBD2	-	TGTGCCAGTAGTATCATAGCGGGAGGGCCCTACGAGCAGTACTTC	CASSIIAGGPYEQYF
TRBV19	TRBJ1-1	-	-	TGTGCCAGTAGCGTTGACGGGGGTAGAAAGCAAGCTTTCTTT	CASSVDGGRKQAFF
TRBV2	TRBJ2-7	TRBD2	once	TGTGCCAGCAGCCCAGTGGTAGCGGGAGGTGGGGAGCAGTACTTC	CASSPVVAGGGEQYF
TRBV9	TRBJ2-7	-	-	TGTGCCAGCAGCGTTTCCCAGGGTTTCGAGCAGTACTTC	CASSVSQGFEQYF
TRBV15	TRBJ2-7	TRBD2	-	TGTGCCATTAGCGGGAGCACGAACTACGAGCAGTACTTC	CAISGSTNYEQYF
TRBV5-4	TRBJ2-1	TRBD2	-	TGTGCCAGCAGCTTGGCCCTAGCGGGAGCCGGCTCCTACAATGAGCAGTTCTTC	CASSLALAGAGSYNEQFF
TRBV9	TRBJ2-7	-	-	TGTGCCAGCAGCCCCAGAACTATGAACTACGAGCAGTACTTC	CASSPRTMNYEQYF
TRBV19	TRBJ2-2	TRBD2	-	TGTGCCAGTACTCCTAGCGGGAGAGGGACCGGGGAGCTGTTTTTT	CASTPSGRGTGELFF
TRBV28	TRBJ2-7	TRBD2	-	TGTGCCACGCTAGCGGAGCCCTACGAGCAGTACTTC	CATLAEPYEQYF
TRBV28	TRBJ2-1	-	-	TGTGCCAGCAGTTTCGTGGGTTTTACAAGGGATTACAATGAGCAGTTCTTC	CASSFVGFTRDYNEQFF
TRBV5-1	TRBJ2-3	TRBD2	-	TGCGCCAGCAGCTTGGGGATAGCGGGAATTACAGATACGCAGTATTTT	CASSLGIAGITDTQYF
TRBV2	TRBJ2-7	TRBD2	-	TGTGCCAGCAAGGCGAGACTAGCGGACTACGAGCAGTACTTC	CASKARLADYEQYF
TRBV11-2	TRBJ2-7	-	-	TGTGCCAGCAGCTTAGAGTACGGCCCCGTCGAGCAGTACTTC	CASSLEYGPVEQYF
TRBV12-5	TRBJ2-1	-	-	TGTGCTAGTGCTTTTGGTACGTATGAGCAGTTCTTC	CASAFGTYEQFF
TRBV7-9	TRBJ2-1	TRBD2	once	TGTGCCAGCAGCTTAGGTAGGACTAGCGGAGACTCCTACAATGAGCAGTTCTTC	CASSLGRTSGDSYNEQFF
TRBV27	TRBJ2-3	TRBD2	-	TGTGCCAGCAGTCCACTCGGGACTAGCGCGTCAGATACGCAGTATTTT	CASSPLGTSASDTQYF
TRBV27	TRBJ2-3	TRBD2	-	TGTGCCAGCAGTGGACTAGCGGGGACTAGCACAGATACGCAGTATTTT	CASSGLAGTSTDTQYF